One sample yielded the 15 T cell receptor beta chains listed below, sequenced in a study of cytomegalovirus exposure and HLA in healthy donors. The PCR ran on 60 Vbeta and 13 Jbeta primers. Using immunoSEQ multiplex PCR, the repertoire was profiled, and TCRdb retains in-frame clones only, with some absent. The sample lists nearly 110,000 clones; 74% were seen once. Sequenced material: PBMCs. The receptors come from a woman between 40 and 50 years old in good health and CMV-seropositive.

The gene calls are TRBV18 and TRBJ1-5; 9 bases are a match to TRBD1. The CDR3 runs 18 residues. CDR1 KGHSH and CDR2 LQKENI come from the germline V gene. With 2 bases clipped from V and 6 bases from J, the junction kept 14 bases outside the gene matches. The CDR3 DNA reads TGTGCCAGCTCACCATCGAGACAGGGGGTTCGGTTCAGTCAGCCCCAGCATTTT. This translates into CASSPSRQGVRFSQPQHF.

The chain has TRBV10-3 and TRBJ2-1; TRBD2 agrees at 8 bases. V lost 8 bases to trimming and J lost 6 bases; unmatched junction nucleotides: 12. The CDR3 is 15 residues long. CDR1 is ENHRY, CDR2 SYGVKD, per germline. In DNA form, the CDR3 reads TGTGCCATCCAAACTCAATATAGCGGGGTCAATGAGCAGTTCTTC. This encodes CAIQTQYSGVNEQFF.

This chain links TRBV7-2 with TRBJ1-5; D is unresolved. Germline CDR1 reads SGHTA; CDR2 reads FQGNSA. The CDR3 length is 13 residues. Trimming stripped 1 base from V and 9 bases from J, with 10 bases between. CDR3 residues: CASSLGLERPQHF. The DNA for the CDR3 is TGTGCCAGCAGCTTAGGGTTGGAGCGGCCCCAGCATTTT. Complete variable domain (other parts from reference TRBV7-2 and TRBJ1-5): GAGVSQSPSNKVTEKGKDVELRCDPISGHTALYWYRQSLGQGLEFLIYFQGNSAPDKSGLPSDRFSAERTGGSVSTLTIQRTQQEDSAVYLCASSLGLERPQHFGDGTRLSIL.

This clone came up once. The chain is built from TRBV19 and TRBJ1-4; D uncertain. The CDR3 runs 15 residues. Trimming took 3 bases from V and 2 from J, leaving 10 bases between them. Germline V CDR1 and CDR2: LNHDA, SQIVND (reference sequence). This chain's CDR3 is CASSMSARTNEKLFF. CDR3 nucleotides: TGTGCCAGTAGTATGTCCGCTCGGACTAATGAAAAACTGTTTTTT.

Only one count was recorded for this clone. The V call is TRBV5-4, the J call TRBJ2-7, with TRBD1 identical over 7 bases. This CDR3 region has 14 residues. Per germline, CDR1 SGHNT and CDR2 YYREEE (reference sequence). V was pared by 1 base and J by 5 bases, with 6 bases of the junction left unmatched. The CDR3 bases are TGTGCCAGCAGCTTGATCTCAGGGGGAGACGAGCAGTACTTC. This gives the protein CASSLISGGDEQYF. Full variable domain (rest looked up from reference TRBV5-4 and TRBJ2-7): ETGVTQSPTHLIKTRGQQVTLRCSSQSGHNTVSWYQQALGQGPQFIFQYYREEENGRGNFPPRFSGLQFPNYSSELNVNALELDDSALYLCASSLISGGDEQYFGPGTRLTVT.

The CDR3 DNA follows: TGTGCCAGCAGCTTAGTCCTCCGACAGGGGGGGGAGGGGGCCAACGTCCTGACTTTC. Protein product: CASSLVLRQGGEGANVLTF. V is TRBV7-6 and J is TRBJ2-6; 9 positions match TRBD1. This CDR3 comprises 19 residues. Trimming cost V 1 base and J 4 bases; bases outside gene matches: 11. Germline CDR1 and CDR2: SGHVS and FNYEAQ.

V gene TRBV9 combines with J gene TRBJ1-1; 10 bases line up with TRBD1. CDR1 and CDR2 from the germline V gene are SGDLS and YYNGEE. CDR3 length: 15 residues. Trimming took 0 bases from V and 9 from J; bases not matched to a gene: 8. The CDR3 spells CASSVGAGTGVKAFF. The CDR3 bases are TGTGCCAGCAGCGTAGGAGCCGGGACAGGGGTGAAAGCTTTCTTT. Full variable domain (outside the CDR3, taken from reference TRBV9 and TRBJ1-1): DSGVTQTPKHLITATGQRVTLRCSPRSGDLSVYWYQQSLDQGLQFLIQYYNGEERAKGNILERFSAQQFPDLHSELNLSSLELGDSALYFCASSVGAGTGVKAFFGQGTRLTVV.

The rearrangement uses TRBV4-2 and TRBJ1-1; maybe TRBD1 (5 bases). This CDR3 is 14 amino acids long. CDR1 LGHNA and CDR2 YNFKEQ come from the germline V gene. V gave up 0 bases and J gave up 4 bases, with 9 bases separating them. The chain's CDR3 is CASSQETVSTEAFF. CDR3 nucleotides: TGTGCCAGCAGCCAAGAGACAGTTTCCACTGAAGCTTTCTTT.

This clone occurred once. V usage is TRBV9 and J usage is TRBJ1-4, with 9 bases fitting TRBD1. Germline V lookup: CDR1 SGDLS, CDR2 YYNGEE. This CDR3 has 16 amino acids. V shed 3 bases and J 10 bases; nucleotides not matched to a gene: 13. The CDR3 region has the DNA TGTGCCAGCAGCGCTAGCGATGGGACAGGGCAGGCAAAACTGTTTTTT. Its protein is CASSASDGTGQAKLFF.

This sequence joins TRBV4-2 and TRBJ1-4; the D is unclear. The CDR3 is 15 amino acids. The ends were cut back, 0 bases at V and 8 bases at J, with 13 bases in the middle. The germline V gene encodes CDR1 LGHNA and CDR2 YNFKEQ. CDR3 sequence reads: CASSQDRPEREKLFF. As DNA, the CDR3 is TGTGCCAGCAGCCAAGATCGACCTGAGAGGGAAAAACTGTTTTTT.

This clone was seen more than once but under ten times. The chain has TRBV5-6 and TRBJ1-4, with TRBD1 matching over 7 bases. This CDR3 has 16 amino acids. Per germline, CDR1 SGHDT and CDR2 YYEEEE. With 7 bases clipped from V and 8 bases from J, the junction kept 17 bases outside the gene matches. The CDR3 nucleotides are TGTGCCAGCGCTGCTGCAAGCGGACAGGACGGGGAAAAACTGTTTTTT. The encoded protein is CASAAASGQDGEKLFF.

This chain uses TRBV7-8 with TRBJ1-2; tentatively, D is TRBD1 (5 bases). The CDR3 has 13 amino acids. Germline lookup yields CDR1 SGHVS and CDR2 FQNEAQ. V shed 5 bases and J shed 6 bases, with 13 bases lying between them. Here the CDR3 reads CASSPIQGNGYTF. Written as DNA, the CDR3 is TGTGCCAGCAGCCCAATTCAGGGAAATGGCTACACCTTC.

J is TRBJ1-2 and V is TRBV30, with 12 bases matching TRBD1. The J segment lost 0 bases and the V segment lost 1 base, leaving 3 bases of the junction unmatched. The CDR3 totals 16 residues. CDR1 GTSNPN and CDR2 SVGIG come from the germline V gene (reference sequence). The CDR3 spells CAWSAGQGATNYGYTF. CDR3 DNA: TGTGCCTGGAGTGCGGGACAGGGGGCGACTAACTATGGCTACACCTTC.

The J gene is TRBJ1-1, the V gene TRBV6-5, with D uncertain. V gave up 5 bases and J gave up 1 base, with 11 bases separating them. The CDR3 is 14 residues long. The V gene's germline CDR1 is MNHEY and CDR2 SVGAGI. In DNA form, the CDR3 reads TGTGCCAGCAGTCGCCCCTATAGGAACACTGAAGCTTTCTTT. Amino acids: CASSRPYRNTEAFF.

The genes are TRBV2 and TRBJ1-2; D gene uncertain. Germline V gene sequence: CDR1 SNHLY, CDR2 FYNNEI. Trimming removed 4 bases from V and 4 bases from J, with 10 bases in between. CDR3 length: 13 amino acids. In DNA form, the CDR3 reads TGTGCCAGCAGTGTGGAGGAGATCTATGGCTACACCTTC. Translating gives CASSVEEIYGYTF. The full variable domain, with the rest looked up from reference TRBV2 and TRBJ1-2, is EPEVTQTPSHQVTQMGQEVILRCVPISNHLYFYWYRQILGQKVEFLVSFYNNEISEKSEIFDDQFSVERPDGSNFTLKIRSTKLEDSAMYFCASSVEEIYGYTFGSGTRLTVV.